The sequence of this T cell receptor beta chain was determined in a study of blood T cell repertoires in COVID-19 (dated by TCRdb to 2018 to 2021). Describing the broader study: Samples covering the acute and convalescent phases of COVID-19 were provided by collaborators in the United States, Italy and Spain. The prospective study material was composed of cDNA or gDNA derived from T cells, B-cell-depleted T cells, or PBMCs. Subjects who had been exposed to COVID-19, were actively infected with it, or had recovered from it provided the deeply sampled blood TCRbeta repertoires that made up the dataset. The repertoires were released in a freely available public database intended as a resource for research on the immune response to SARS-CoV-2. Samples came from the ongoing ImmuneRACE study (first 160 participants) plus 1,254 subjects from 6 global collaborators. Sample metadata almost always included a de-identified subject ID, COVID-19 status, age in years and sex. HLA class I and class II types, where available, came from metadata supplied by the sample provider rather than from assay-based typing. Results the study describes overall, beyond this receptor: How much clinical and demographic metadata was included differed by source and by participant, and the metadata was provided uncurated.

About this clone: The target of this receptor is not known. No quality values exist for individual bases; no much larger clone is one base distant.

V was cut back by 2 bases and J by 0 bases, leaving a gap of 12 bases between them. Its CDR3 holds 16 amino acids, cysteine through phenylalanine. Only CDR3 DNA is held: 48 bases, read in frame from base 1. The germline V gene supplies CDR1 SGHRS and CDR2 YFSETQ. Whole blood was collected in K2EDTA tubes by collaborating institutions according to the institutions' own protocols. Collaborator samples were shipped for TCRbeta analysis as frozen whole blood, isolated PBMCs, or DNA extracted from either sample type. TCRbeta CDR3 regions were amplified from genomic DNA by means of the immunoSEQ Assay, a bias-controlled multiplex PCR. The authors processed their data as follows. The number of nucleated cells in each sample was estimated from the amplification of reference gene primers within the assay. Sequence reads were collapsed and filtered to measure the absolute abundance of every unique TCRbeta CDR3 rearrangement. For each sample, productive Simpson clonality was calculated as the square root of Simpson's diversity index across productive rearrangements. TCRdb holds this immuneACCESS table with in-frame rearrangements only. Some clones are missing; in checked studies, unresolved V genes explain under half, and the rest has no known cause. That table supplies the V and J calls and clone size; D and trimming were determined from the DNA. In this sample the table shows 95,000 to 110,000 clones, 75% to 85% of which occur a single time. The top ten hold 4.8% of the sample.

Sequenced input: peripheral blood. The clonotype was recovered from a man between 60 and 75 years old with acute or convalescent COVID-19. The sequence joins TRBV5-1 to TRBJ2-1; the D gene is possibly TRBD2, with 5 bases matching. This receptor carries the CDR3 CASSFQPGSSYNEQFF. The nucleotide sequence is given as TGCGCCAGCAGCTTCCAGCCGGGGAGCTCCTACAATGAGCAGTTCTTC.